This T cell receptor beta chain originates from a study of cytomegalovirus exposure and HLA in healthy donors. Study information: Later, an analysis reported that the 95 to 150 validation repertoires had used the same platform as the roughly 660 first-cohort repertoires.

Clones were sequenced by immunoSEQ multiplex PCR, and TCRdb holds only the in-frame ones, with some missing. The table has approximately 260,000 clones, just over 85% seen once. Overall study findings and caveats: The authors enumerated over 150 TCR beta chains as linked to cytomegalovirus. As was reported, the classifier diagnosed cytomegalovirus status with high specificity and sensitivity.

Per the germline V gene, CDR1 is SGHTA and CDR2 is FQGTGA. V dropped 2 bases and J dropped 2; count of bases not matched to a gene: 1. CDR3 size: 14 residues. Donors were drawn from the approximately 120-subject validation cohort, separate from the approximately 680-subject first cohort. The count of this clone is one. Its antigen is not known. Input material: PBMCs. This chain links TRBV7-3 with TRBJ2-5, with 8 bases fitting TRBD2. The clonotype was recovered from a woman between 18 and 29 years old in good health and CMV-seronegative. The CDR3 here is CASSLGGGQETQYF. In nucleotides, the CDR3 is TGTGCCAGCAGCTTAGGCGGGGGGCAAGAGACCCAGTACTTC.